The 30 T cell receptor beta chains reported below all come from one sample, sequenced in a study of blood T cells in healthy people across ages. PCR was performed a second time for roughly 7 to 12 cycles using a sample-barcoded 5' primer and a J-beta primer mix. TCRdb redid the calling of the 5' RACE reads with MiXCR, one entry per CDR3 protein. In the table there are around 820,000 distinct CDR3 sequences, 20% to 25% of which are singletons. These same records also appear under a second study, on T cells of mothers and their children.

The sequenced sample was blood. Receptors were obtained from a boy younger than 18 in good health.

The chain has TRBV12-3 or TRBV12-4 and TRBJ1-2; D not resolved. With 3 bases removed from V and 6 bases from J, the gap between germline ends came to 11 bases. The CDR3 consists of 13 residues. The CDR3 DNA is TGTGCCAGCAGTTTGGATTTTAGCCATGGCTACACCTTC. This translates into CASSLDFSHGYTF.

The chain links TRBV20-1 to TRBJ2-7, with 9 bases identical to TRBD2. The CDR3 has 15 residues. From germline, CDR1 is DFQATT and CDR2 SNEGSKA (reference sequence). V shed 3 bases, J shed 4 bases, and the junction held 10 bases outside the gene matches. CDR3 DNA sequence: TGCAGTGCTAGGAATCCGGCTAGCGGGGCTTACGAGCAGTACTTC. The encoded protein is CSARNPASGAYEQYF.

This chain uses TRBV12-5 with TRBJ2-3; 7 bases are shared with TRBD1. This CDR3 has 14 amino acids. Germline V gene lookup returns CDR1 LGHNT and CDR2 FRNRAP. J was trimmed by 2 bases and V by 5 bases; bases with no gene match: 4. The CDR3 sequence: CASGLGQHTDTQYF. DNA of the CDR3: TGTGCTAGTGGTCTGGGACAGCACACAGATACGCAGTATTTT.

This clonotype was found a few times. The chain recombines TRBV7-2 with TRBJ1-4, with 8 positions matching TRBD1. The germline V gene has CDR1 SGHTA and CDR2 FQGNSA. The length of the CDR3 is 14 residues. Unmatched junction bases numbered 3, after V lost 6 bases and J lost 3 bases. CDR3 nucleotides: TGTGCCAGCAGGGACAGGGTTTCTAATGAAAAACTGTTTTTT. Translation: CASRDRVSNEKLFF.

The chain has TRBV29-1 and TRBJ2-5; TRBD1 agrees at 7 bases. The DNA end is a closer match to TRBJ2-7, so the J assignment may be wrong. Germline assignment: CDR1 SQVTM and CDR2 ANQGSEA. CDR3 length: 13 amino acids. The CDR3 DNA reads TGCAGCGTCCAACGGGACAGCTCCTACGAGCAGTACTTC. Translation gives CSVQRDSSYEQYF.

As DNA, the CDR3 is TGTGCCAGCAGCCGAGGGACAGCAAGCAATCAGCCCCAGCATTTT. It codes for CASSRGTASNQPQHF. The chain carries TRBV7-9 and TRBJ1-5; 7 bases line up with TRBD1. This CDR3 has 15 amino acids. Germline loops: CDR1 SEHNR, CDR2 FQNEAQ (reference sequence). Trimming cost V 5 bases and J 1 base; bases outside gene matches: 5.

This clonotype was detected a few times. This rearrangement joins TRBV2 to TRBJ1-2; 10 nucleotides agree with TRBD1. The CDR3 has 12 residues. From germline, CDR1 is SNHLY and CDR2 FYNNEI. J gave up 3 bases and V 10 bases, and 2 bases lay outside the gene matches. The CDR3 spells CAKGQGDYGYTF. CDR3 sequence (DNA): TGTGCCAAAGGACAGGGGGACTATGGCTACACCTTC.

The chain links TRBV9 to TRBJ2-5; D is undetermined. V dropped 3 bases and J dropped 2 bases, with 11 bases sitting between them. Germline V lookup: CDR1 SGDLS, CDR2 YYNGEE. The CDR3 is 14 amino acids. The CDR3 nucleotides are TGTGCCAGCAGCGACGGTCCTCTACAAGAGACCCAGTACTTC. It is translated as CASSDGPLQETQYF.

This clonotype showed up just a few times. This rearrangement joins TRBV11-2 to TRBJ1-1; no reliable D call. Germline V gives CDR1 SGHAT, CDR2 FQNNGV. CDR3 size: 16 residues. V was pared by 0 bases and J by 1 base, with 12 bases between. The CDR3 here is CASSLDIAGKNTEAFF. CDR3 DNA sequence: TGTGCCAGCAGCTTAGATATAGCGGGGAAGAACACTGAAGCTTTCTTT.

This sequence joins TRBV7-2 and TRBJ2-2, with D maybe TRBD2 (7 bases). The CDR3 runs 13 residues. The ends were cut back, 5 bases at V and 9 bases at J, with 13 bases in the middle. Per germline, CDR1 SGHTA and CDR2 FQGNSA. CDR3: CASSPWGGRELFF. For the CDR3, the DNA is TGTGCCAGCAGCCCCTGGGGGGGCCGGGAGCTGTTTTTT.

The V call is TRBV6-2 or TRBV6-3, the J call TRBJ2-2; D remains ambiguous. This CDR3 has 15 residues. Trimming pared 2 bases from V and 0 bases from J, leaving 7 bases between. The germline CDR1 and CDR2 sequences are MNHEY and SVGEGT. In nucleotides, the CDR3 is TGTGCCAGCAGTTACACTGGGGCGAACACCGGGGAGCTGTTTTTT. It codes for CASSYTGANTGELFF.

This clonotype was detected only a few times. The chain uses TRBV27 and TRBJ1-1, with unresolved D. Germline CDR1 MNHEY, CDR2 SMNVEV (reference sequence). V was trimmed by 3 bases and J by 5 bases, leaving 16 bases between them. The CDR3 covers 15 residues. The CDR3 loop is CASSFFGSRRTEAFF. CDR3 nucleotide sequence: TGTGCCAGCAGTTTTTTCGGTAGTCGGAGGACTGAAGCTTTCTTT.

This sequence joins TRBV25-1 and TRBJ1-5; a weak D match, TRBD1 (5 bases). Trimming shortened V by 3 bases and J by 5 bases, and 14 bases separated the two germline ends. This CDR3 is 15 amino acids long. CDR1 MGHDK and CDR2 SYGVNS come from the germline V gene. CDR3 in amino acids: CASSDLGHLDQPQHF. The CDR3 DNA sequence: TGTGCCAGCAGTGACCTTGGACACTTAGATCAGCCCCAGCATTTT.

The chain has TRBV7-2 and TRBJ2-1; 9 bases line up with TRBD2. The germline CDR1 and CDR2 sequences are SGHTA and FQGNSA. The CDR3 contains 16 residues. V was pared by 5 bases and J by 2 bases, with 7 bases of the junction left unmatched. The CDR3, as DNA: TGTGCCAGCAGCGCCCAAGCGGGAGGCCCCTACAATGAGCAGTTCTTC. Translating it yields CASSAQAGGPYNEQFF.

V usage is TRBV6-2 or TRBV6-3 and J usage is TRBJ2-5; TRBD1 matches 9 bases. This CDR3 comprises 19 residues. The germline V gene encodes CDR1 MNHEY and CDR2 SVGEGT. The junction had 15 bases not matched to a gene; V was cut back by 0 bases and J by 4 bases. The CDR3 nucleotides are TGTGCCAGCAGTTACTCGTTTCTCACAGGGGGCGGCAATGGAGAGACCCAGTACTTC. Its protein product is CASSYSFLTGGGNGETQYF.

The chain links TRBV20-1 to TRBJ2-5; the D is unclear. Germline lookup yields CDR1 DFQATT and CDR2 SNEGSKA (reference sequence). This CDR3 comprises 11 residues. V was shortened by 1 base and J by 7 bases, with 7 bases between the two germline ends. The CDR3: CSARGLGTQYF. In DNA form, the CDR3 reads TGCAGTGCTAGAGGCTTGGGGACCCAGTACTTC.

The chain carries TRBV6-1 and TRBJ2-1, with D hard to call. Trimming removed 2 bases from V and 7 bases from J, with 12 bases in between. CDR1 is MNHNS, CDR2 SASEGT, per germline. The CDR3 runs to 14 residues. CDR3 DNA sequence: TGTGCCAGCAGTGAACTCTTAATTCTTAATGAGCAGTTCTTC. Translated: CASSELLILNEQFF.

The chain links TRBV7-8 to TRBJ2-2; 7 nucleotides agree with TRBD2. The length of the CDR3 is 17 residues. Germline V gene data show CDR1 as SGHVS and CDR2 as FQNEAQ. V trimming: 5 bases; J trimming: 3 bases; junction bases outside the gene matches: 12. This chain's CDR3 is CASSPFSREAYTGELFF. Here the CDR3 DNA reads TGTGCCAGCAGCCCTTTCTCCCGGGAGGCTTACACCGGGGAGCTGTTTTTT.

This sequence joins TRBV19 and TRBJ1-5; the D is unclear. This CDR3 has 14 amino acids. CDR1 and CDR2 (germline): LNHDA, SQIVND (reference sequence). Trimming removed 4 bases from V and 2 bases from J, with 9 bases in between. The CDR3 DNA follows: TGTGCCAGTAGTAGGGGTGAAGGCAATCAGCCCCAGCATTTT. This gives the protein CASSRGEGNQPQHF.

The rearrangement uses TRBV20-1 and TRBJ2-1; D tentatively reads TRBD1 or TRBD2 (5 bases each). Trimming removed 4 bases at V and 4 bases at J, with 23 bases between. This CDR3 comprises 17 residues. Germline V lookup: CDR1 DFQATT, CDR2 SNEGSKA (reference sequence). CDR3 nucleotides: TGCAGTGCTAATGGACAACTCGGGACGGGGAATTACAATGAGCAGTTCTTC. This gives the protein CSANGQLGTGNYNEQFF.

A remark on this clonotype: An end of the junction differs from the germline gene, which may be a read error. The chain couples TRBV7-3 to TRBJ1-1; D is uncertain. CDR3 length equals 14 residues. The germline CDR1 and CDR2 sequences are SGHTA and FQGTGA. The CDR3 DNA sequence: TGTGCCAGCAGCCTTCAGGCACCAAACACTGAAACTTTCTTT. Translation: CASSLQAPNTETFF.

The gene calls are TRBV28 and TRBJ2-5; maybe TRBD2 (5 bases). The CDR3 length is 16 residues. V was cut by 6 bases and J by 3 bases, with 20 bases left in between. Germline CDR1 reads MDHEN; CDR2 reads SYDVKM. The CDR3 DNA reads TGTGCCAGCAGACCTCCCAGGAGCGGTCTAAAAGAGACCCAGTACTTC. Protein sequence: CASRPPRSGLKETQYF.

This clonotype was observed a few times. The chain joins TRBV29-1 to TRBJ1-1; no definite D call. Trimming removed 6 bases from V and 2 bases from J, with 19 bases in between. There are 15 residues in the CDR3. Per germline, CDR1 SQVTM and CDR2 ANQGSEA. CDR3 protein: CSVPRLQPTNTEAFF. CDR3 coding DNA: TGCAGCGTCCCAAGGTTACAACCAACCAACACTGAAGCTTTCTTT.

This clonotype was picked up a small number of times. The gene calls are TRBV28 and TRBJ1-2; D possibly corresponds to TRBD1 (5 bases). The CDR3 extends over 16 amino acids. The germline V gene encodes CDR1 MDHEN and CDR2 SYDVKM. Between the trimmed V and J ends, which lost 6 bases and 2 bases, there was a span of 19 bases. The CDR3 loop reads CASSLDIVRENYGYTF. In DNA form, the CDR3 reads TGTGCCAGCAGCCTCGACATCGTCAGGGAGAACTATGGCTACACCTTC.

This chain links TRBV20-1 with TRBJ1-5; D not certain. Germline V CDR1 and CDR2: DFQATT, SNEGSKA (reference sequence). The CDR3 contains 15 residues. V was pared by 6 bases and J by 2 bases, with 17 bases between. In nucleotides, the CDR3 is TGCAGTGCCCGGGAGGGTAGCCAAGGCAATCAGCCCCAGCATTTT. This translates into CSAREGSQGNQPQHF.

This clonotype occurred a few times. The chain carries TRBV7-8 and TRBJ2-2, with 9 bases identical to TRBD2. V dropped 4 bases and J dropped 9; count of bases not matched to a gene: 15. Germline CDR1 SGHVS, CDR2 FQNEAQ. The length of the CDR3 is 17 residues. In DNA, the CDR3 is TGTGCCAGCAGCTCGCTGGATCCTCTCGCGGGAGGGCGGGAGCTGTTTTTT. Its protein is CASSSLDPLAGGRELFF.

About this clonotype: Given a much more abundant clone one base away, this may be a read error. The genes are TRBV4-2 and TRBJ2-5; D is possibly TRBD2 (6 bases). V lost 0 bases and J 10 bases, leaving 21 bases between the germline ends. The germline V gene has CDR1 LGHNA and CDR2 YNFKEQ. The CDR3 has 16 residues. The chain's CDR3 is CASSQDWTGTDYDQYF. Here the CDR3 DNA reads TGTGCCAGCAGCCAAGATTGGACCGGGACGGACTACGACCAGTACTTC.

The chain couples TRBV2 to TRBJ2-5, with TRBD2 identical over 12 bases. Trimming cost V 4 bases and J 0 bases; bases outside gene matches: 3. CDR3 length: 16 amino acids. CDR1 is SNHLY and CDR2 is FYNNEI in the germline V gene. This CDR3 is CASSGTSGEYQETQYF. In nucleotides, the CDR3 is TGTGCCAGCAGTGGGACTAGCGGGGAGTACCAAGAGACCCAGTACTTC.

This clonotype has more than one count but fewer than ten. The V and J genes are TRBV4-1 and TRBJ2-7; 12 bases fit TRBD1. This CDR3 is built from 15 residues. The V and J ends lost 1 base and 2 bases, in that order; junction bases with no gene match: 0. CDR1 is MGHRA, CDR2 YSYEKL, per germline. The CDR3 nucleotides read TGCGCCAGCAGCCAAGGGGACAGGGGGCCCTACGAGCAGTACTTC. Translation: CASSQGDRGPYEQYF.

This clonotype was seen only a few times. V gene TRBV12-3 or TRBV12-4 combines with J gene TRBJ1-5, with 8 bases lining up with TRBD1. V shed 5 bases, J shed 5 bases, and the junction held 5 bases outside the gene matches. This CDR3 is 14 amino acids long. The CDR3 coding sequence is TGTGCCAGCAGTCCGACAGGGGCGGATCAGCCCCAGCATTTT. This codes for CASSPTGADQPQHF.